This T cell receptor beta chain originates from a study of cytomegalovirus exposure and HLA in healthy donors. PCR involved 60 Vbeta and 13 Jbeta primers. Only in-frame clones appear in the TCRdb table, and some are missing; sequencing was by immunoSEQ multiplex PCR. The sample shows 140,000 or so clones, and 0.96% sits with its ten largest clones. CDR1 is SGDLS and CDR2 is YYNGEE in the germline V gene. The CDR3 has 14 amino acids. J lost 5 bases, V lost 2 bases, and 3 bases had no gene match. This chain connects TRBV9 to TRBJ2-7; TRBD2 matches at 11 bases. Material for sequencing was PBMCs. This TCR derives from a male donor in good health and CMV-seronegative. The CDR3 is CASSVSGRADEQYF. In DNA, the CDR3 is TGTGCCAGCAGCGTTAGCGGGAGGGCCGACGAGCAGTACTTC.